Listed here is a single T cell receptor beta chain. The data are from a study of shared clonotypes between healthy human individuals. The repertoire was sequenced with immunoSEQ multiplex PCR; TCRdb's copy has only in-frame clones and lacks some. The top ten hold roughly 1.8% of the sample, which has 600,000 to 800,000 clones, 55% to 80% seen once. The CDR3 runs to 14 residues. The V gene end was trimmed by 5 bases and the J gene end by 4 bases; junction bases not matched to a gene: 8. Germline V gene sequence: CDR1 SGHAT, CDR2 FQNNGV. The clonotype originates from a woman in her twenties or thirties in good health. V gene TRBV11-2 combines with J gene TRBJ2-7; the match to TRBD1 covers 7 bases. The sequenced sample consisted of memory CD4+ T cells sorted from blood. Subset here: CD45RA-negative fraction. This CDR3 reads CASSPLTGSYEQYF. The DNA for the CDR3 is TGTGCCAGCAGCCCGTTGACAGGGTCGTACGAGCAGTACTTC.